These 23 T cell receptor beta chains originate from one sample sequenced in a study of blood T cell repertoires in COVID-19. Produced via immunoSEQ multiplex PCR; TCRdb's table is partial and in-frame only. The sample has roughly 170,000 clones; approximately 87% are singletons. Sequencing was performed on peripheral blood. The receptors originated from a man between 65 and 85 years old with active or convalescent COVID-19.

This clone was seen just once. The chain joins TRBV5-1 to TRBJ1-2, with 7 bases that match TRBD1. CDR1 is SGHRS and CDR2 is YFSETQ in the germline V gene. This CDR3 has 14 amino acids. The ends lost 3 bases at V and 4 bases at J; junction bases unmatched: 6. For the CDR3, the DNA is TGCGCCAGCAGCTCACAGGGGCGAAGCTATGGCTACACCTTC. Translation: CASSSQGRSYGYTF.

The rearrangement uses TRBV28 and TRBJ1-2, with unresolved D. CDR1 and CDR2 from the germline V gene are MDHEN and SYDVKM. This CDR3 contains 15 residues. Trimming stripped 2 bases from V and 0 bases from J, with 10 bases between. Here the CDR3 reads CASSLARISNYGYTF. In nucleotides, the CDR3 is TGTGCCAGCAGTTTAGCCAGGATCTCTAACTATGGCTACACCTTC.

This clone was picked up a small number of times. V gene TRBV13 combines with J gene TRBJ2-7, with TRBD1 identical over 9 bases. Germline V CDR1 and CDR2: PRHDT, FYEKMQ (reference sequence). J gave up 4 bases and V 7 bases, and 14 bases lay outside the gene matches. This CDR3 is 16 amino acids long. The DNA for the CDR3 is TGTGCCAGCACCCTTGGGGGACAGGGTGGTTTTTACGAGCAGTACTTC. Translated: CASTLGGQGGFYEQYF. The full variable domain, in which reference TRBV13 and TRBJ2-7 provide the parts outside the CDR3, is AAGVIQSPRHLIKEKRETATLKCYPIPRHDTVYWYQQGPGQDPQFLISFYEKMQSDKGSIPDRFSAQQFSDYHSELNMSSLELGDSALYFCASTLGGQGGFYEQYFGPGTRLTVT.

V is TRBV11-2 and J is TRBJ1-6; 8 nucleotides line up with TRBD1. Per the germline V gene, CDR1 is SGHAT and CDR2 is FQNNGV. The CDR3 runs 16 residues. Trimming at V came to 5 bases and at J to 7 bases, leaving 10 bases not matched to a gene. The CDR3 DNA reads as TGTGCCAGCAGCCCCCAGGACAGGGTTCGAAATTCACCCCTCCACTTT. Translating it yields CASSPQDRVRNSPLHF. The variable domain in full, completed from reference TRBV11-2 and TRBJ1-6, reads EAGVAQSPRYKIIEKRQSVAFWCNPISGHATLYWYQQILGQGPKLLIQFQNNGVVDDSQLPKDRFSAERLKGVDSTLKIQPAKLEDSAVYLCASSPQDRVRNSPLHFGNGTRLTVT.

This chain connects TRBV6-5 to TRBJ2-2; no firm D call. Trimming took off 7 bases at V and 4 bases at J, with 10 bases between the two ends. The CDR3 length is 13 residues. Germline V gene sequence: CDR1 MNHEY, CDR2 SVGAGI. The CDR3 DNA is TGTGCCAGCACCCTGACGGGCACCGGGGAGCTGTTTTTT. It codes for CASTLTGTGELFF.

V usage is TRBV5-4 and J usage is TRBJ2-7, with 9 bases lining up with TRBD1. Germline trimming cut 4 bases from V and 9 bases from J; bases unmatched to any gene: 11. The CDR3 is 14 amino acids. The germline gives CDR1 SGHNT, CDR2 YYREEE (reference sequence). This CDR3 is CASSIRDRAEVQYF. The CDR3 DNA follows: TGTGCCAGCAGCATCCGGGACAGGGCCGAAGTGCAGTACTTC.

The chain couples TRBV19 to TRBJ2-4; the D gene is possibly TRBD1 (5 bases). In germline, CDR1 is LNHDA, CDR2 SQIVND (reference sequence). CDR3 length: 16 amino acids. Between the trimmed V and J ends, which lost 0 bases and 6 bases, there was a span of 15 bases. CDR3 amino acids: CASSIDSGGRGNIQYF. For the CDR3, the DNA is TGTGCCAGTAGTATAGATTCGGGCGGTAGGGGAAACATTCAGTACTTC.

The genes are TRBV15 and TRBJ1-5, with TRBD1 matching 7 bases. Germline values: CDR1 LNHNV, CDR2 YYDKDF (reference sequence). CDR3 length: 17 residues. V was pared by 5 bases and J by 5 bases, with 15 bases of the junction left unmatched. The CDR3: CATSSSTTGWSDQPQHF. In DNA, the CDR3 is TGTGCCACCAGCTCATCGACGACAGGGTGGTCTGATCAGCCCCAGCATTTT. The whole variable domain, filled in from reference TRBV15 and TRBJ1-5, reads DAMVIQNPRYQVTQFGKPVTLSCSQTLNHNVMYWYQQKSSQAPKLLFHYYDKDFNNEADTPDNFQSRRPNTSFCFLDIRSPGLGDTAMYLCATSSSTTGWSDQPQHFGDGTRLSIL.

The genes are TRBV12-3 or TRBV12-4 and TRBJ1-1; no clear D. There are 13 residues in the CDR3. V lost 2 bases, J lost 11 bases, and 15 bases lay in between. The CDR3 reads CASSLSARSRAFF. DNA of the CDR3: TGTGCCAGCAGTTTATCGGCCAGATCGAGGGCTTTCTTT.

As concerns this clone: Other DNA sequences in this specimen translate into the identical CDR3. DNA of the CDR3: TGCGCCAGCAGCTTAAAGTTAGACACTGAAGCTTTCTTT. Protein product: CASSLKLDTEAFF. This chain connects TRBV5-1 to TRBJ1-1; D call uncertain. V was clipped by 2 bases and J by 3 bases, with 8 bases between them. Looked up from germline, CDR1 is SGHRS and CDR2 is YFSETQ. This CDR3 contains 13 residues.

This chain links TRBV25-1 with TRBJ2-2, with 7 bases that match TRBD1. Germline V gives CDR1 MGHDK, CDR2 SYGVNS. V was pared by 3 bases and J by 1 base, with 11 bases of the junction left unmatched. This CDR3 comprises 18 residues. The chain's CDR3 is CASSDRRGTVVNTGELFF. As DNA, the CDR3 is TGTGCCAGCAGTGACCGGAGAGGGACAGTTGTGAACACCGGGGAGCTGTTTTTT.

This rearrangement joins TRBV4-1 to TRBJ1-1; 8 bases fit TRBD1. Per the germline V gene, CDR1 is MGHRA and CDR2 is YSYEKL. This CDR3 comprises 15 residues. Germline trimming cut 0 bases from V and 10 bases from J; bases unmatched to any gene: 10. The CDR3 here is CASSQDPGRGRIAFF. CDR3 coding DNA: TGCGCCAGCAGCCAAGACCCGGGCAGGGGGCGAATAGCTTTCTTT.

The chain links TRBV19 to TRBJ2-7, with 8 bases aligning to TRBD2. CDR3 size: 13 residues. The germline V gene has CDR1 LNHDA and CDR2 SQIVND (reference sequence). With 6 bases clipped from V and 5 bases from J, the junction kept 6 bases outside the gene matches. The CDR3 is CASSGRATHEQYF. The CDR3 DNA sequence: TGTGCCAGTAGCGGGAGGGCCACCCACGAGCAGTACTTC.

V is TRBV6-5 and J is TRBJ2-3; no reliable D call. Deletions cut 0 bases from V and 2 bases from J, with 9 bases between. Germline CDR1 reads MNHEY; CDR2 reads SVGAGI. The CDR3 spans 15 residues. Here the CDR3 reads CASSYSRGNTDTQYF. The CDR3 coding sequence is TGTGCCAGCAGTTACTCGCGCGGCAACACAGATACGCAGTATTTT.

The gene calls are TRBV7-2 and TRBJ2-3, with unresolved D. The CDR3 totals 10 residues. V was clipped by 9 bases and J by 5 bases, with 6 bases between them. Germline-derived CDR1 and CDR2 are SGHTA and FQGNSA. The CDR3 DNA sequence: TGTGCCAGTCTCGGAGATACGCAGTATTTT. It translates to CASLGDTQYF.

The gene calls are TRBV12-5 and TRBJ2-7; 8 bases align to TRBD1. Germline CDR1 reads LGHNT; CDR2 reads FRNRAP. The CDR3 is 13 amino acids. The V segment lost 6 bases and the J segment 2 bases; nucleotides outside the gene matches: 3. The CDR3 region is CASGRTGTYEQYF. DNA for the CDR3: TGTGCTAGTGGCCGGACAGGGACCTACGAGCAGTACTTC.

V usage is TRBV11-2 and J usage is TRBJ2-7; 7 bases map to TRBD1. CDR1 and CDR2 (germline): SGHAT, FQNNGV. This CDR3 has 14 residues. Unmatched junction bases numbered 5, after V lost 1 base and J lost 5 bases. This CDR3 is CASSLVGGANEQYF. The DNA of the CDR3 is TGTGCCAGCAGCTTAGTAGGGGGCGCGAACGAGCAGTACTTC.

The chain couples TRBV11-3 to TRBJ1-3; 10 bases agree with TRBD1. CDR1 SGHNT and CDR2 YENEEA come from the germline V gene. The CDR3 extends over 16 amino acids. V trimming: 5 bases; J trimming: 7 bases; junction bases outside the gene matches: 11. CDR3 loop: CASSPSGDRGPNTIYF. For the CDR3, the DNA is TGTGCCAGCAGCCCTTCCGGGGACAGGGGTCCCAACACCATATATTTT.

This chain uses TRBV9 with TRBJ1-1, with D possibly matching TRBD1 (5 bases). Trimming stripped 4 bases from V and 4 bases from J, with 11 bases between. CDR1 SGDLS and CDR2 YYNGEE come from the germline V gene. This CDR3 has 13 amino acids. CDR3 in amino acids: CASSPGPGTEAFF. The CDR3 coding sequence is TGTGCCAGCAGCCCAGGGCCGGGCACTGAAGCTTTCTTT.

The chain joins TRBV9 to TRBJ1-1; D is possibly TRBD1 (6 bases). Trimming cost V 2 bases and J 0 bases, with 8 bases left between them. CDR3 size: 14 residues. Germline CDR1 and CDR2: SGDLS and YYNGEE. In DNA form, the CDR3 reads TGTGCCAGCAGCGTTCGGACAGTGAACACTGAAGCTTTCTTT. Translated: CASSVRTVNTEAFF.

This clone was counted only a few times. The rearrangement joins TRBV11-2 to TRBJ2-1, with 8 bases identical to TRBD2. This CDR3 is built from 15 residues. Germline V gives CDR1 SGHAT, CDR2 FQNNGV. J was trimmed by 7 bases and V by 5 bases; bases with no gene match: 10. The CDR3 DNA sequence: TGTGCCAGCAGCCAGATTCGGGGGGGCCATAATGAGCAGTTCTTC. As protein: CASSQIRGGHNEQFF.

This clone was detected only a few times. The rearrangement uses TRBV7-2 and TRBJ1-5; D unresolved. The ends were cut back, 1 base at V and 1 base at J, with 8 bases in the middle. Germline CDR1 reads SGHTA; CDR2 reads FQGNSA. The CDR3 length is 15 residues. This CDR3 is CASSLGDGSNQPQHF. For the CDR3, the DNA is TGTGCCAGCAGCTTAGGAGACGGGAGCAATCAGCCCCAGCATTTT.

The rearrangement joins TRBV18 to TRBJ1-1; TRBD1 agrees at 8 bases. The length of the CDR3 is 16 residues. Germline CDR1 and CDR2: KGHSH and LQKENI. The V and J ends lost 3 bases and 0 bases, in that order; junction bases with no gene match: 6. The CDR3 sequence is CASSPQGAGMNTEAFF. The CDR3 bases are TGTGCCAGCTCACCTCAGGGGGCCGGCATGAACACTGAAGCTTTCTTT.